The 20 T cell receptor beta chains below all came from one sample that was sequenced in a study of blood T cells in healthy people across ages. For the second PCR, which ran for roughly 6 to 12 cycles, a sample-barcoded 5' primer and a J-beta primer mix were used. In TCRdb, the 5' RACE reads were re-called with MiXCR into one record per CDR3 protein. The sample shows about 930,000 distinct CDR3 sequences, almost 30% of them seen only once. These data also formed part of another study, on T cells of mothers and their children.

Sequencing was performed on blood. The receptors originated from a woman aged 40 to 49 in good health.

The rearrangement uses TRBV28 and TRBJ1-4; no firm D call. This CDR3 comprises 12 residues. CDR1 is MDHEN, CDR2 SYDVKM, per germline. With 6 bases removed from V and 7 bases from J, the gap between germline ends came to 9 bases. The CDR3 reads CASSPAPEKLFF. CDR3 DNA: TGTGCCAGCAGCCCAGCCCCTGAAAAACTGTTTTTT.

This clonotype has more than one count but fewer than ten. A much larger clone lies a single base off, so this may be a read error. The V gene is TRBV27, the J gene TRBJ2-5; perhaps TRBD1 as D (6 bases). CDR3 length equals 14 residues. V gave up 4 bases and J gave up 2 bases, with 11 bases separating them. From germline, CDR1 is MNHEY and CDR2 SMNVEV (reference sequence). The CDR3 is CASSYRTEQETQYF. As DNA, the CDR3 is TGTGCCAGCAGTTACCGGACAGAGCAAGAGACCCAGTACTTC.

About this clonotype: Mismatch with germline at one junction end may stem from a read error. This chain joins TRBV28 and TRBJ2-3; 10 bases fit TRBD2. The CDR3 contains 16 residues. Germline lookup yields CDR1 MDHEN and CDR2 SYDVKM. CDR3 nucleotide sequence: TGTGCCAGCAGTTTCGTCCTAGCGGGGGTCACAGATGCGCAGTATTTT. Translated: CASSFVLAGVTDAQYF.

This clonotype was observed a few times. The rearrangement uses TRBV28 and TRBJ1-5; no clear D gene. V was cut by 3 bases and J by 2 bases, with 8 bases left in between. The CDR3 is 14 amino acids. Germline V gene sequence: CDR1 MDHEN, CDR2 SYDVKM. CDR3 nucleotides: TGTGCCAGCAGTTTCTGGCAGGGCAATCAGCCCCAGCATTTT. This gives the protein CASSFWQGNQPQHF.

Concerning this clonotype: With a much larger clone just one base away, this may be a read error. This sequence joins TRBV4-2 and TRBJ2-3, with 9 nucleotides matching TRBD2. Germline V gene lookup returns CDR1 LGHNA and CDR2 YNFKEQ. V lost 0 bases, J lost 6 bases, and 13 bases stayed unmatched. The CDR3 spans 18 residues. In DNA, the CDR3 is TGTGCCAGCAGCCAAGATCCCCTAGCGGGGAGCCTTAGGGATACGCAGTATTTT. Translation gives CASSQDPLAGSLRDTQYF.

The rearrangement joins TRBV28 to TRBJ1-5; TRBD1 might be the D (5 bases). Germline CDR1 MDHEN, CDR2 SYDVKM. Trimming left V 3 bases short and J 1 base short, with 10 bases between. This CDR3 is 15 amino acids long. CDR3 region: CASSFPRVSNQPQHF. CDR3 nucleotide sequence: TGTGCCAGCAGTTTCCCCAGGGTCAGCAATCAGCCCCAGCATTTT.

This clonotype was seen a handful of times. The chain couples TRBV24-1 to TRBJ1-1, with D possibly TRBD1 on 6 matching bases. The germline CDR1 and CDR2 sequences are KGHDR and SFDVKD. The germline V and J ends were trimmed by 6 bases and 4 bases, with 11 bases remaining between them. The CDR3 covers 13 residues. CDR3 bases: TGTGCCACCAGTACAGGGAGAGGCACTGAAGCTTTCTTT. It encodes CATSTGRGTEAFF.

Concerning this clonotype itself: Compared with germline, one end of the junction differs, possibly owing to a read error. The chain recombines TRBV12-3 or TRBV12-4 with TRBJ1-5; D remains ambiguous. This CDR3 comprises 14 residues. The CDR3 reads CVSSRATSNQPQHF. CDR3 nucleotides: TGTGTCAGCAGCCGAGCCACCAGCAATCAGCCCCAGCATTTT.

This clonotype occurred a few times. J is TRBJ1-2 and V is TRBV27; D is unclear. Germline V gives CDR1 MNHEY, CDR2 SMNVEV (reference sequence). This CDR3 has 15 amino acids. V lost 4 bases, J lost 8 bases, and 20 bases lay in between. CDR3 in amino acids: CASSSPHVGPGGYTF. CDR3 DNA: TGTGCCAGCAGTTCCCCACACGTCGGCCCGGGGGGCTACACCTTC.

This clonotype was counted ten times or more. The V gene is TRBV6-6, the J gene TRBJ2-5; perhaps TRBD1 as D (5 bases). Trimming cost V 7 bases and J 4 bases, with 10 bases left between them. CDR1 is MNHNY, CDR2 SVGAGI, per germline (reference sequence). This CDR3 has 12 residues. The CDR3 DNA reads TGTGCCAGCAAAGGGGTCAGAGAGACCCAGTACTTC. Its translation: CASKGVRETQYF.

Notes on this clonotype: Germline is not matched at one junction end, which may reflect a read error. The chain links TRBV2 to TRBJ1-4; D perhaps matches TRBD1 (5 bases). Looked up from germline, CDR1 is SNHLY and CDR2 is FYNNEI. The CDR3 is made up of 14 amino acids. CDR3 loop: CASSVQEVGEKRFF. CDR3 coding DNA: TGTGCCAGCAGTGTTCAAGAAGTAGGGGAAAAACGGTTTTTT.

With respect to this clonotype: Possible read error: a much larger clone is one base away. The V call is TRBV4-1, the J call TRBJ2-1; 7 bases are shared with TRBD1. The trim removed 0 bases at V and 10 bases at J, leaving 9 bases unmatched. The CDR3 spans 15 residues. CDR1 is MGHRA and CDR2 is YSYEKL in the germline V gene. As DNA, the CDR3 is TGCGCCAGCAGCCAAGAGGGACAGAATACCTACGAGCAGTTCTTC. Translated, it gives CASSQEGQNTYEQFF.

This clonotype was found a few times. The chain recombines TRBV9 with TRBJ2-1; TRBD1 matches at 10 bases. This CDR3 has 16 residues. Germline-derived CDR1 and CDR2 are SGDLS and YYNGEE. The J segment lost 7 bases and the V segment lost 3 bases, leaving 10 bases of the junction unmatched. CDR3 in DNA: TGTGCCAGCAGCGGCCGACGGGACAGGGGTCAAAATGAGCAGTTCTTC. This codes for CASSGRRDRGQNEQFF.

A few counts support this clonotype. A much more abundant neighbour one base away suggests this may be a read error. This chain connects TRBV29-1 to TRBJ2-5; D is uncertain. This CDR3 has 11 residues. V gave up 6 bases and J gave up 5 bases, with 10 bases separating them. Per germline, CDR1 SQVTM and CDR2 ANQGSEA. The CDR3 coding sequence is TGCAGCGTCCCGTCCCCGGAGACCCAGTACTTC. It encodes CSVPSPETQYF.

Notes on this clonotype: It may be a read error: a sequence one base away is much more abundant. The rearrangement uses TRBV25-1 and TRBJ1-6; tentatively, D is TRBD1 (6 bases). Germline loops: CDR1 MGHDK, CDR2 SYGVNS. The CDR3 spans 14 residues. CDR3 nucleotides: TGTGCCAGCAGGGAATTAGGGGGAACTTCACCCCTCCACTTT. This encodes CASRELGGTSPLHF.

This clonotype has a handful of counts. The chain has TRBV19 and TRBJ2-3; 7 positions agree with TRBD1. The V gene's germline CDR1 is LNHDA and CDR2 SQIVND (reference sequence). V lost 3 bases, J lost 14 bases, and 11 bases stayed unmatched. CDR3 length: 13 residues. The DNA for the CDR3 is TGTGCCAGTAGTATCCCCGGGACAGCCTATTCGTATTTT. It translates to CASSIPGTAYSYF.

In this sample, this clonotype turned up a few times. The chain combines TRBV5-1 with TRBJ1-5; TRBD1 matches 8 bases. The CDR3 is 17 residues long. The germline V gene has CDR1 SGHRS and CDR2 YFSETQ. Losses at the gene ends were 0 bases for V and 4 bases for J; bases not matched to a gene: 9. CDR3 nucleotide sequence: TGCGCCAGCAGCTTGGATCCGGGGCAGGGGGCAAATCAGCCCCAGCATTTT. Translation: CASSLDPGQGANQPQHF. Full variable domain (missing parts from reference TRBV5-1 and TRBJ1-5): KAGVTQTPRYLIKTRGQQVTLSCSPISGHRSVSWYQQTPGQGLQFLFEYFSETQRNKGNFPGRFSGRQFSNSRSEMNVSTLELGDSALYLCASSLDPGQGANQPQHFGDGTRLSIL.

A few counts support this clonotype. The V call is TRBV28, the J call TRBJ1-2; 7 nucleotides agree with TRBD1. V lost 4 bases to trimming and J lost 5 bases; unmatched junction nucleotides: 10. There are 15 residues in the CDR3. Germline V lookup: CDR1 MDHEN, CDR2 SYDVKM. CDR3 sequence: CASSSAAGGEYGYTF. CDR3 DNA: TGTGCCAGCAGTTCCGCCGCAGGGGGGGAGTATGGCTACACCTTC.

J is TRBJ1-5 and V is TRBV28, with TRBD1 as a possible D gene (5 bases). Trimming pared 5 bases from V and 7 bases from J, leaving 15 bases between. This CDR3 comprises 14 residues. Germline values: CDR1 MDHEN, CDR2 SYDVKM. CDR3 amino acids: CASSPAGSGQPQHF. CDR3 DNA sequence: TGTGCCAGCAGTCCCGCAGGGTCTGGGCAGCCCCAGCATTTT. The whole variable domain, remainder taken from reference TRBV28 and TRBJ1-5, is DVKVTQSSRYLVKRTGEKVFLECVQDMDHENMFWYRQDPGLGLRLIYFSYDVKMKEKGDIPEGYSVSREKKERFSLILESASTNQTSMYLCASSPAGSGQPQHFGDGTRLSIL.

This clonotype came up a few times. The chain joins TRBV12-3 or TRBV12-4 to TRBJ1-2, with D possibly matching TRBD1 (6 bases). Deletions cut 4 bases from V and 0 bases from J, with 18 bases between. The CDR3 runs 17 residues. The chain's CDR3 is CASSSGDTELTNYGYTF. CDR3 DNA sequence: TGTGCCAGCAGTTCCGGGGACACCGAATTAACTAACTATGGCTACACCTTC.